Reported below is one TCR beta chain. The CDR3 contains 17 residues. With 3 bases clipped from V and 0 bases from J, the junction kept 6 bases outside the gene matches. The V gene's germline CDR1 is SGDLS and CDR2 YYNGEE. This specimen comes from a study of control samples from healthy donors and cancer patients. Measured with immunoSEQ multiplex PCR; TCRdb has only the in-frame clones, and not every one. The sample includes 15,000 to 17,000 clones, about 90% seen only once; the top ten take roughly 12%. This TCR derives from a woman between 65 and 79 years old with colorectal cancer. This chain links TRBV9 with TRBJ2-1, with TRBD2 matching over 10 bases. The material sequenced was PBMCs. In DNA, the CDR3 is TGTGCCAGCAGCGCCTTACCTAGCGGGAGCTCCTACAATGAGCAGTTCTTC. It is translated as CASSALPSGSSYNEQFF.